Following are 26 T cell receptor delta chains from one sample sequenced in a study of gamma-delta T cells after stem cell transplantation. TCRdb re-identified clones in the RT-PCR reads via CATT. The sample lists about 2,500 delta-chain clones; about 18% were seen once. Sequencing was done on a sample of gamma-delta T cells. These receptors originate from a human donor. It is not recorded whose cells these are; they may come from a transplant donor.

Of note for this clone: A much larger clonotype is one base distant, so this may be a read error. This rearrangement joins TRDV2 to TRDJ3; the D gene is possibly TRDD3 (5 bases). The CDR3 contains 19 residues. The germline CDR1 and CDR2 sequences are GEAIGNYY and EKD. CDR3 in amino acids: CASESIGHPSSWDTRQVFF. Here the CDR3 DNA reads TGTGCCTCCGAAAGCATCGGCCACCCGAGCTCCTGGGACACCCGACAGGTGTTTTTC.

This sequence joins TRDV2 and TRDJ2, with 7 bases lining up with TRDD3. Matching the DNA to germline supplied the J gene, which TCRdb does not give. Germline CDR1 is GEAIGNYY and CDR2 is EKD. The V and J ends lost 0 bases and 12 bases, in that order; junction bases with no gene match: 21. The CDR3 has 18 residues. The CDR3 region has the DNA TGTGCCTGTGACACCTGCCCTCTCCGTACTGGGGATAGGGCAAAACTCTTCTTT. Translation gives CACDTCPLRTGDRAKLFF.

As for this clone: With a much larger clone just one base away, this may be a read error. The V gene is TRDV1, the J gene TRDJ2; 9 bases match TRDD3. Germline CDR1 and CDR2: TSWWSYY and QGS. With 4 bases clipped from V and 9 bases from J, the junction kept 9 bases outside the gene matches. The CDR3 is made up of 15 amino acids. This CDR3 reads CALGGHGGYHPQLFF. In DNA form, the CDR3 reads TGTGCTCTTGGGGGACACGGGGGATACCATCCACAACTCTTCTTT.

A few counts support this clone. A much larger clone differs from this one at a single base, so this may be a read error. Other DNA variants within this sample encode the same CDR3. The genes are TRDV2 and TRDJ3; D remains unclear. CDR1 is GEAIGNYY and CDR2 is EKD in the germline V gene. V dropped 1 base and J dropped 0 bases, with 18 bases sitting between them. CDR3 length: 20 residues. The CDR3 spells CACDTLTTQRSSWDTRQMFF. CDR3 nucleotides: TGTGCCTGTGACACGCTTACTACCCAGAGGAGCTCCTGGGACACCCGACAGATGTTTTTC.

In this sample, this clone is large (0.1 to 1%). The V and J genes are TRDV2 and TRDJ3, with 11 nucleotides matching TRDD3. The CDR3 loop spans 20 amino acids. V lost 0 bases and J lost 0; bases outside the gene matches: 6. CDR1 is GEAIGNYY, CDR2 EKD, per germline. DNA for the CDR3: TGTGCCTGTGACACCGCTGGGGGATACACCAGCTCCTGGGACACCCGACAGATGTTTTTC. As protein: CACDTAGGYTSSWDTRQMFF.

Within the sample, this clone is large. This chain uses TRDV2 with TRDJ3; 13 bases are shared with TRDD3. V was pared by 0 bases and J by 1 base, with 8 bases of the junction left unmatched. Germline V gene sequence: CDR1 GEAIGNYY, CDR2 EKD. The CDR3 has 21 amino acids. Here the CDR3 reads CACDTLSTGGYASWDTRQMFF. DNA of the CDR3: TGTGCCTGTGACACCTTGAGTACTGGGGGATACGCGTCCTGGGACACCCGACAGATGTTTTTC.

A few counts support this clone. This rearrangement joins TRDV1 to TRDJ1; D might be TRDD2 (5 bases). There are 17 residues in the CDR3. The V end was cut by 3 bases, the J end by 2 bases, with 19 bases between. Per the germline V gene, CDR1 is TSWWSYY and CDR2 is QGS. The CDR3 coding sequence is TGTGCTCTTGGGGAGGGACCTACGACGCAGCCTACCGATAAACTCATCTTT. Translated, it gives CALGEGPTTQPTDKLIF.

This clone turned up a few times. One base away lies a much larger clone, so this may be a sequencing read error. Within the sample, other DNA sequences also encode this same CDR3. CDR3 in DNA: TGTGCTCTTGGGGAACTATCCCAACCCGTCCTCCTTACTGGGGGCTATAAGAGTGGCACCGATAAACTCATCTTT. This gives the protein CALGELSQPVLLTGGYKSGTDKLIF. The J gene is TRDJ1, the V gene TRDV1; 8 bases are shared with TRDD3. V lost 0 bases and J lost 1; bases outside the gene matches: 31. The CDR3 consists of 25 residues. The V gene's germline CDR1 is TSWWSYY and CDR2 QGS.

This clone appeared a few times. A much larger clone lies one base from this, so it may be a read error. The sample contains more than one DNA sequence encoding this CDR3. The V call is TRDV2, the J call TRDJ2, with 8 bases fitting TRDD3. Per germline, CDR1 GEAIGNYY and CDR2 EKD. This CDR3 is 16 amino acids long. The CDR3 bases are TGTGCCTGTGACTCCCTGGGGGACCCTTTGACAGCGCAACTCTTCTTT. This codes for CACDSLGDPLTAQLFF.

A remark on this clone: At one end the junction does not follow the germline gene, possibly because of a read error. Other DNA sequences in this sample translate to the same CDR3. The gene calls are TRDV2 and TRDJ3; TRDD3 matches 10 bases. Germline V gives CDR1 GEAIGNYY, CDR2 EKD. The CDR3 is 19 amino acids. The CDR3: CACDTGGIRSSWDTRQMFF. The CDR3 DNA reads TGTGCCTGCGACACTGGGGGGATACGGAGCTCCTGGGACACCCGACAGATGTTTTTC.

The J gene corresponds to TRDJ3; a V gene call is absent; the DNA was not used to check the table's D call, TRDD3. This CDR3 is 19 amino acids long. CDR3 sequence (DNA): TGTGCCTGTGACACCTGGGGGACGCCAGTCTCCTGGGACACCCGACAGATGTTTTTC. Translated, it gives CACDTWGTPVSWDTRQMFF.

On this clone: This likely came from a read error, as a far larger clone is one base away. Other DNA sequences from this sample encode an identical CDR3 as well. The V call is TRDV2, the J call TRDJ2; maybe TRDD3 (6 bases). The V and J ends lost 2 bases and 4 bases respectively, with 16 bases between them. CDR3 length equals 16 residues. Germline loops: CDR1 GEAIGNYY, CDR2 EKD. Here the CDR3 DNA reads TGTGCCTGTGACAACCGGTGTGATACGGAGACAGCACAACTCTTCTTT. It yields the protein CACDNRCDTETAQLFF.

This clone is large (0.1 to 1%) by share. This CDR3 reads CACDAPGDLTWDTRQMFF. The CDR3 DNA reads as TGTGCCTGTGACGCGCCGGGGGATTTGACCTGGGACACCCGACAGATGTTTTTC. This chain uses TRDV2 with TRDJ3; TRDD3 agrees at 7 bases. The V segment lost 3 bases and the J segment 2 bases; nucleotides outside the gene matches: 9. This CDR3 contains 18 residues. Germline CDR1 and CDR2: GEAIGNYY and EKD.

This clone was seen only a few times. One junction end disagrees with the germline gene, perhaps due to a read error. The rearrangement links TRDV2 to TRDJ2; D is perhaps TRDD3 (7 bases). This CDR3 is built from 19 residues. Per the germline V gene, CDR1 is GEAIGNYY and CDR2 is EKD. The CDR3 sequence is CAYDPISYSVGYLPAHLFF. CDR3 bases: TGTGCCTATGACCCTATCTCATACTCTGTGGGATACCTTCCAGCACACCTCTTCTTT.

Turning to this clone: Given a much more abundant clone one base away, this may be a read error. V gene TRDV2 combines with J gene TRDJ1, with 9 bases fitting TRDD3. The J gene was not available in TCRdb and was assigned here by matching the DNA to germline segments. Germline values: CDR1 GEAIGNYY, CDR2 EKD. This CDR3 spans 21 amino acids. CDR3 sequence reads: CACGTKLRFLLGEPYTDKLIF. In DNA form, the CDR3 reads TGTGCCTGTGGCACCAAGCTTCGTTTCCTACTGGGGGAACCATACACCGATAAACTCATCTTT.

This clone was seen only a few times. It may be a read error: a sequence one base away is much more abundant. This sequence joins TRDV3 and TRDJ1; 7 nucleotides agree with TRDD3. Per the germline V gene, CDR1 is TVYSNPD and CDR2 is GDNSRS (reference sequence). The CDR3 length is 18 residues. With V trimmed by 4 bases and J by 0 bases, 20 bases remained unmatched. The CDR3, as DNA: TGTGCCTCCAGGCTTCGGGGGCCTAGGGGATATTACACCGATAAACTCATCTTT. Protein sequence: CASRLRGPRGYYTDKLIF.

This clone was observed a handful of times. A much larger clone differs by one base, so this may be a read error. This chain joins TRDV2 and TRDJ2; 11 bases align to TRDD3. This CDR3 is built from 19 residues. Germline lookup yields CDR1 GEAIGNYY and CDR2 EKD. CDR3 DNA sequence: TGTGCCTGTGACACGTTAAATGGGGGATACGGGAATTTGATAGCACAACTCTTCTTT. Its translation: CACDTLNGGYGNLIAQLFF.

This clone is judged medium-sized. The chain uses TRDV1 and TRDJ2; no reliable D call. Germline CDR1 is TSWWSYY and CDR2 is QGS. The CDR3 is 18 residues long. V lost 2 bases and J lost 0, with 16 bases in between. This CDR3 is CALGESSFSSALTAQLFF. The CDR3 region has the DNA TGTGCTCTTGGGGAATCCAGCTTTTCCAGTGCTTTGACAGCACAACTCTTCTTT.

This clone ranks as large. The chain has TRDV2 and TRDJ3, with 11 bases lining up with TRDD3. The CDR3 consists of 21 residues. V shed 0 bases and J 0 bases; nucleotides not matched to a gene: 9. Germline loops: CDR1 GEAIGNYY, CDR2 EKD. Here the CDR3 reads CACDTGLGDTLSSWDTRQMFF. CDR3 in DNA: TGTGCCTGTGACACCGGGTTGGGGGATACGCTGAGCTCCTGGGACACCCGACAGATGTTTTTC.

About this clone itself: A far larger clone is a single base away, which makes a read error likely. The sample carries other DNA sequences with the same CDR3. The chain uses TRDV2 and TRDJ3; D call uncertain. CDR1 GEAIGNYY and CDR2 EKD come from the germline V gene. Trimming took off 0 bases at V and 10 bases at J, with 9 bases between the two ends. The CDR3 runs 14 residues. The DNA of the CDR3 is TGTGCCTGTGACACCGTAGAAGCTACCCGACAGATGTTTTTC. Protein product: CACDTVEATRQMFF.

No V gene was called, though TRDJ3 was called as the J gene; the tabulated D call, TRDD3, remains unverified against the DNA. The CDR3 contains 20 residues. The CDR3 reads CACDTVTGGSSSCDTRQMFF. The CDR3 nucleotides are TGTGCCTGTGACACCGTAACTGGGGGATCTAGCTCCTGTGACACCCGCCAGATGTTTTTC.

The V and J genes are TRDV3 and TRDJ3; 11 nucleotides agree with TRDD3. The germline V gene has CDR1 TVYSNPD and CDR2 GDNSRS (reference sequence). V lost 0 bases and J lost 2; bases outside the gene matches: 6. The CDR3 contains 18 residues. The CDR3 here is CAFSHWGIEAWDTRQMFF. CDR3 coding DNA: TGTGCCTTTAGTCACTGGGGGATAGAGGCCTGGGACACCCGACAGATGTTTTTC. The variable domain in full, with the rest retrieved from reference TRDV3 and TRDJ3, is CDKVTQSSPDQTVASGSEVVLLCTYDTVYSNPDLFWYRIRPDYSFQFVFYGDNSRSEGADFTQGRFSVKHILTQKAFHLVISPVRTEDSATYYCAFSHWGIEAWDTRQMFFGTGIKLFVEP.

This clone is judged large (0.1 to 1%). CDR3 amino acids: CAAIGDPALTAQLFF. The CDR3 nucleotides read TGTGCAGCAATAGGGGATCCCGCTTTGACAGCACAACTCTTCTTT. The chain employs TRAV29/DV5 and TRDJ2, with TRDD3 as a possible D gene (6 bases). V lost 3 bases to trimming and J lost 0 bases, with 12 bases between them. Germline V gene data show CDR1 as NSMFDY and CDR2 as ISSIKDK. The length of the CDR3 is 15 residues.

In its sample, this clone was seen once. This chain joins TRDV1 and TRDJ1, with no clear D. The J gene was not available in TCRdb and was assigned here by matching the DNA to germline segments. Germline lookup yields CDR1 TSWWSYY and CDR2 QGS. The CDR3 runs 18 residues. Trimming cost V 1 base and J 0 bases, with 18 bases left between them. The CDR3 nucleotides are TGTGCTCTTGGGGAACAATCCCCCCCTAACCCTTACACCGATAAACTCATCTTT. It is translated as CALGEQSPPNPYTDKLIF.

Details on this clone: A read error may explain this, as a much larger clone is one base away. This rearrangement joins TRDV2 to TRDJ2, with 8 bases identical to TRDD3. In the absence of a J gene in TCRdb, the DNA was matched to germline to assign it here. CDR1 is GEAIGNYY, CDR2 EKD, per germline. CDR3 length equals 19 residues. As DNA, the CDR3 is TGTGCCCGTGACCCCGCCCCTTACTGGGGGTTCAATCGAACAGCACAACTCTTCTTT. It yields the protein CARDPAPYWGFNRTAQLFF.

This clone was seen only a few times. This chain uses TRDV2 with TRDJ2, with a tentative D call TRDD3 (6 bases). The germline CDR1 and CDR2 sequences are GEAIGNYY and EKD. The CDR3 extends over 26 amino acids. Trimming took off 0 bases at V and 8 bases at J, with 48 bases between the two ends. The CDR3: CACDTVRTETGVPHRTFRWGHAQLFF. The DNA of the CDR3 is TGTGCCTGTGACACCGTAAGAACCGAGACAGGCGTTCCCCATCGAACCTTTCGCTGGGGTCATGCACAACTCTTCTTT.